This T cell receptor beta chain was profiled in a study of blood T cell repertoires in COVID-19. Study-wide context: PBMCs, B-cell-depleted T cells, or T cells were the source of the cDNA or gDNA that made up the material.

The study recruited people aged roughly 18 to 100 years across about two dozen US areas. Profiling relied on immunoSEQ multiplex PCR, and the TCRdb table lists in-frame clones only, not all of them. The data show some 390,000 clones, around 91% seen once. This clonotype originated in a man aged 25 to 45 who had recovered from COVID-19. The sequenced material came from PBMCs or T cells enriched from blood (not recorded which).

The CDR3 DNA is TGTGCCAGCAGGGACTGGACTAGCGGGAGGGCTGGTCTGGGCACAGATACGCAGTATTTT. Translating gives CASRDWTSGRAGLGTDTQYF. This sequence joins TRBV28 and TRBJ2-3; 15 bases match TRBD2. Germline lookup yields CDR1 MDHEN and CDR2 SYDVKM. Trimming at V came to 6 bases and at J to 1 base, leaving 14 bases not matched to a gene. The CDR3 runs to 20 residues.